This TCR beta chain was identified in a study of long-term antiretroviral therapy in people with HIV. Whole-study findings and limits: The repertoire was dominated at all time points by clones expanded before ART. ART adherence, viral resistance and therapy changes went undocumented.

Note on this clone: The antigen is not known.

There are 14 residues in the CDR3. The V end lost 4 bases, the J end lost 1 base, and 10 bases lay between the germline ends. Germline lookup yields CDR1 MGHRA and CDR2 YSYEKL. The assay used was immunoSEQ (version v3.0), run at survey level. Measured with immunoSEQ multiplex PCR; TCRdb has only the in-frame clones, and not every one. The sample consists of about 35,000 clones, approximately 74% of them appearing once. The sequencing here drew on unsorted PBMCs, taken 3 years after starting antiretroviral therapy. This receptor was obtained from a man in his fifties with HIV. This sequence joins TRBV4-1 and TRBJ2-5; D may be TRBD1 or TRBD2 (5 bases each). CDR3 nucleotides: TGCGCCAGCAGCCCCCGAGGGGTCCAAGAGACCCAGTACTTC. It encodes CASSPRGVQETQYF.